A selection of T cell receptor beta chains follows, all from one sample in a study of cytomegalovirus exposure and HLA in healthy donors. Generated by immunoSEQ multiplex PCR, the TCRdb table keeps only in-frame clones and is missing some. The table has about 93,000 clones, about 80% seen once; the top ten hold roughly 0.6%. The sequencing sample was made of PBMCs. These receptors were taken from a man aged 25-45 years in good health and CMV-seronegative. CDR3s include the opening cysteine and the closing phenylalanine or tryptophan. The D gene is left open where the match is weak. Not every row has a clone size; where given, it reads once, few, many or a size class.

TRBJ1-2 TRBV10-3 . . CAISSPSDWVKAYGYTF TGTGCCATCAGTAGTCCGAGCGACTGGGTAAAGGCCTATGGCTACACCTTC
TRBJ1-1 TRBV28 few TRBD1 CASTGQGTEAFF TGTGCCAGCACTGGACAGGGTACTGAAGCTTTCTTT
TRBJ2-2 TRBV4-1 . . CASSPKRGGNTGELFF TGCGCCAGCAGCCCCAAAAGAGGGGGAAATACCGGGGAGCTGTTTTTT
TRBJ2-7 TRBV7-2 . . CASSSQRALAYEQYF TGTGCCAGCAGCTCGCAGAGGGCCCTGGCGTACGAGCAGTACTTC
TRBJ1-1 TRBV25-1 . . CASSARPQGGTEAFF TGTGCCAGCAGTGCTAGACCTCAGGGAGGCACTGAAGCTTTCTTT
TRBJ1-4 TRBV25-1 . TRBD1 CASSSTDRVKSEKLFF TGTGCCAGCAGCTCTACCGACAGGGTCAAGAGTGAAAAACTGTTTTTT
TRBJ2-3 TRBV11-2 . TRBD2 CASSFFSGRARTDTQYF TGTGCCAGCAGCTTTTTTAGCGGGAGGGCCCGTACAGATACGCAGTATTTT
TRBJ2-7 TRBV5-8 . . CASSSRQGGMVEQYF TGTGCCAGCAGCTCTCGACAGGGAGGAATGGTCGAGCAGTACTTC
TRBJ2-1 TRBV5-6 . TRBD2 CASSLMLTSGVSYNEQFF TGTGCCAGCAGCCTCATGTTGACTAGCGGGGTGTCCTACAATGAGCAGTTCTTC
TRBJ2-2 TRBV9 . TRBD1 CASSLTHRGPNTGELFF TGTGCCAGCAGCCTAACTCACAGGGGGCCGAACACCGGGGAGCTGTTTTTT
TRBJ1-4 TRBV4-2 . TRBD1 CASSQDLSDRDGEKLFF TGTGCCAGCAGCCAAGATCTTTCTGACAGGGACGGGGAAAAATTGTTTTTT
TRBJ1-3 TRBV5-4 few . CASSRQGGSGNTIYF TGTGCCAGCAGCCGTCAGGGCGGTTCAGGAAACACCATATATTTT
TRBJ1-3 TRBV5-6 . . CASRGGRSLGNTIYF TGTGCCAGCAGGGGAGGACGGTCCCTGGGGAACACCATATATTTT
TRBJ1-1 TRBV6-5 few TRBD1 CASSNRGNAEAFF TGTGCCAGCAGCAACAGGGGGAACGCTGAAGCTTTCTTT
TRBJ2-1 TRBV6-4 . TRBD2 CASSPRLAGGGEQFF TGTGCCAGCAGTCCCCGACTAGCGGGAGGTGGGGAGCAGTTCTTC
TRBJ1-6 TRBV19 . TRBD1 CASTKTGVNSPLHF TGTGCCAGTACGAAGACAGGGGTTAATTCACCCCTCCACTTT
TRBJ2-6 TRBV10-3 . TRBD1 CATQGFGANVLTF TGTGCCACACAGGGGTTTGGGGCCAACGTCCTGACTTTC
TRBJ2-5 TRBV19 . TRBD1 CASSIPGGETQYF TGTGCCAGTAGTATCCCAGGGGGAGAGACCCAGTACTTC
TRBJ1-2 TRBV19 . . CASSIPQGDGNYGYTF TGTGCCAGTAGTATCCCACAGGGTGACGGAAACTATGGCTACACCTTC
TRBJ2-1 TRBV10-3 few TRBD1 CAISVFGQEYNEQFF TGTGCCATCAGTGTCTTCGGACAGGAATACAATGAGCAGTTCTTC
TRBJ2-4 TRBV9 . . CASSVDLVAGGIQYF TGTGCCAGCAGCGTAGATTTGGTGGCAGGTGGCATTCAGTACTTC
TRBJ2-7 TRBV19 . TRBD1 CASSAETGLFYEQYF TGTGCCAGTAGTGCCGAGACAGGGTTATTTTACGAGCAGTACTTC
TRBJ1-1 TRBV19 . . CATTTRQAGVGLNTEAFF TGTGCCACTACCACTAGACAGGCAGGGGTTGGATTGAACACTGAAGCTTTCTTT
TRBJ2-1 TRBV28 . TRBD2 CASSLRGLAGDTYNEQFF TGTGCCAGCAGTCTACGGGGACTAGCGGGAGACACCTACAATGAGCAGTTCTTC
TRBJ2-5 TRBV6-5 . TRBD2 CASSSTGGGPRETQYF TGTGCCAGCAGTTCCACCGGGGGGGGCCCTCGGGAGACCCAGTACTTC
TRBJ1-2 TRBV19 . . CASTRGQTPYGYTF TGTGCCAGTACTAGAGGACAGACACCTTATGGCTACACCTTC
TRBJ2-1 TRBV11-3 once . CASSLEARGALNEQFF TGTGCCAGCAGCTTAGAGGCCAGGGGCGCGCTTAATGAGCAGTTCTTC
TRBJ2-3 TRBV7-3 . . CASSLTLQADTQYF TGTGCCAGCAGCTTAACGCTGCAGGCGGATACGCAGTATTTT
TRBJ2-4 TRBV6-7 . TRBD1 CASSPNPPESTGLAKNIQYF TGTGCCAGCAGCCCCAACCCCCCCGAATCGACAGGGCTAGCCAAAAACATTCAGTACTTC